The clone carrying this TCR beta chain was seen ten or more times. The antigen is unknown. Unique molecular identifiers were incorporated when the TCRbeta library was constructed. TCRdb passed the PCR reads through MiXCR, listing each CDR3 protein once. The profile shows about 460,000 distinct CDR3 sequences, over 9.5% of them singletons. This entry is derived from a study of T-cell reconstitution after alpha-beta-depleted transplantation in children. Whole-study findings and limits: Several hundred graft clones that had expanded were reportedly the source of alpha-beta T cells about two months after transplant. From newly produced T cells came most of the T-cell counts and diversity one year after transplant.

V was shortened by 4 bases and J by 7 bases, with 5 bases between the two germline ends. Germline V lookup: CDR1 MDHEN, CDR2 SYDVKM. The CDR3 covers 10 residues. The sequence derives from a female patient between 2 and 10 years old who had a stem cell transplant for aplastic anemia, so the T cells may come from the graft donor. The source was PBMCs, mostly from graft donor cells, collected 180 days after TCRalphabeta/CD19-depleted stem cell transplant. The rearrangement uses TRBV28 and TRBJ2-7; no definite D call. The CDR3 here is CASSSQEQYF. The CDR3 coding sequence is TGTGCCAGCAGTTCCCAAGAGCAGTACTTC.